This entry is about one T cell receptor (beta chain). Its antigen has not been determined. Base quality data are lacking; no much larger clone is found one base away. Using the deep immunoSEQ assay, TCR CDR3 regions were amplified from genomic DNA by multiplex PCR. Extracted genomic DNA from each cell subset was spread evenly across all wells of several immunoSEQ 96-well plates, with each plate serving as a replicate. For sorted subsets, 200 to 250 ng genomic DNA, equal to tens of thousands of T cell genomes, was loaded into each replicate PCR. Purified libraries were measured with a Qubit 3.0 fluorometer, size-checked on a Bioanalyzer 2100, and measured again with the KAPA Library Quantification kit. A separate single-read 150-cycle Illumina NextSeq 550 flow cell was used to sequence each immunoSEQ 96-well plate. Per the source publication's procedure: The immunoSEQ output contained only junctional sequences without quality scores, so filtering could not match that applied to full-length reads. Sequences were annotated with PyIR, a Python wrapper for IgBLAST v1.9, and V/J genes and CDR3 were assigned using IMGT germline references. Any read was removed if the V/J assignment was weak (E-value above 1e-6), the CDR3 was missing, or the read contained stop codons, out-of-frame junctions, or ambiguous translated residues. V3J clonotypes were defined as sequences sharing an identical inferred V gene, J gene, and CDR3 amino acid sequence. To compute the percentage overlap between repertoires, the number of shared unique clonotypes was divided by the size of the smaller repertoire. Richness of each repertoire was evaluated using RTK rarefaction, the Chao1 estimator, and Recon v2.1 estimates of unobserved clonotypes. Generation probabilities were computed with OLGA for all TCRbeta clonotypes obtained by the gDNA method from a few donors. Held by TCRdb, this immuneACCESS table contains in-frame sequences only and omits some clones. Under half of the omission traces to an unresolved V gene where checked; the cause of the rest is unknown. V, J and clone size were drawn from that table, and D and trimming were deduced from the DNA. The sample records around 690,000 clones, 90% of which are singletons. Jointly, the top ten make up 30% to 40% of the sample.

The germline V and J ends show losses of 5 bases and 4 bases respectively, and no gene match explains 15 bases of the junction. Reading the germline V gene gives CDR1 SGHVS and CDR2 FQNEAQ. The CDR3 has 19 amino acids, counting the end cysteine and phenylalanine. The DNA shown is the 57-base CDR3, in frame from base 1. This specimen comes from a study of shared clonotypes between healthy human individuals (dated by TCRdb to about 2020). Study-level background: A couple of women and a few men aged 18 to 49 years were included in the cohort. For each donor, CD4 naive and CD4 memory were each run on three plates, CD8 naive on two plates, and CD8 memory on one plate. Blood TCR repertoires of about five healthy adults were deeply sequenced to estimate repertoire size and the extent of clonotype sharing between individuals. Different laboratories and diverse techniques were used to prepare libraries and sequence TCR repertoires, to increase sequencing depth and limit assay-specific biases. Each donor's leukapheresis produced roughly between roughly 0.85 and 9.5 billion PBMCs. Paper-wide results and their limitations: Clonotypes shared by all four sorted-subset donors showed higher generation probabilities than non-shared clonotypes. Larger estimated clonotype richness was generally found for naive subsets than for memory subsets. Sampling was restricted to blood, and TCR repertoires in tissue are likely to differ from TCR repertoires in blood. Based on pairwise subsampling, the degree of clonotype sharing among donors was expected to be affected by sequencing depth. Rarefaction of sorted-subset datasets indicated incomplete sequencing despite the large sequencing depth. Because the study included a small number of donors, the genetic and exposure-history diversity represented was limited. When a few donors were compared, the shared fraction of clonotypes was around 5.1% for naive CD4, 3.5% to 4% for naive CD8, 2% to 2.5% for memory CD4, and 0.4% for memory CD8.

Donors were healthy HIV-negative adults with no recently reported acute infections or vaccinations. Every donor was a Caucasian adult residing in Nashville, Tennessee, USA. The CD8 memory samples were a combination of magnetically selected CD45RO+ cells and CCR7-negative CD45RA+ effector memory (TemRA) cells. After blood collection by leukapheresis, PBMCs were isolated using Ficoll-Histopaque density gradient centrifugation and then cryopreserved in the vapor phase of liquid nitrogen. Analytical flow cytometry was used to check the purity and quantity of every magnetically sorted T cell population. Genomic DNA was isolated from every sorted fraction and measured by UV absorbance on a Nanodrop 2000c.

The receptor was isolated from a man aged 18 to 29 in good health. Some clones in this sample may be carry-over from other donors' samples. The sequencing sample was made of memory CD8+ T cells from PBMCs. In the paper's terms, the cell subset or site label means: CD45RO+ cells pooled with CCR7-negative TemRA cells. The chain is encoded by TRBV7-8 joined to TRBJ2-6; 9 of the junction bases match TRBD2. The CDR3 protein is CASSQGLAGPEKGANVLTF. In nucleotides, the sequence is TGTGCCAGCAGCCAGGGGCTAGCGGGACCAGAGAAGGGGGCCAACGTCCTGACTTTC.